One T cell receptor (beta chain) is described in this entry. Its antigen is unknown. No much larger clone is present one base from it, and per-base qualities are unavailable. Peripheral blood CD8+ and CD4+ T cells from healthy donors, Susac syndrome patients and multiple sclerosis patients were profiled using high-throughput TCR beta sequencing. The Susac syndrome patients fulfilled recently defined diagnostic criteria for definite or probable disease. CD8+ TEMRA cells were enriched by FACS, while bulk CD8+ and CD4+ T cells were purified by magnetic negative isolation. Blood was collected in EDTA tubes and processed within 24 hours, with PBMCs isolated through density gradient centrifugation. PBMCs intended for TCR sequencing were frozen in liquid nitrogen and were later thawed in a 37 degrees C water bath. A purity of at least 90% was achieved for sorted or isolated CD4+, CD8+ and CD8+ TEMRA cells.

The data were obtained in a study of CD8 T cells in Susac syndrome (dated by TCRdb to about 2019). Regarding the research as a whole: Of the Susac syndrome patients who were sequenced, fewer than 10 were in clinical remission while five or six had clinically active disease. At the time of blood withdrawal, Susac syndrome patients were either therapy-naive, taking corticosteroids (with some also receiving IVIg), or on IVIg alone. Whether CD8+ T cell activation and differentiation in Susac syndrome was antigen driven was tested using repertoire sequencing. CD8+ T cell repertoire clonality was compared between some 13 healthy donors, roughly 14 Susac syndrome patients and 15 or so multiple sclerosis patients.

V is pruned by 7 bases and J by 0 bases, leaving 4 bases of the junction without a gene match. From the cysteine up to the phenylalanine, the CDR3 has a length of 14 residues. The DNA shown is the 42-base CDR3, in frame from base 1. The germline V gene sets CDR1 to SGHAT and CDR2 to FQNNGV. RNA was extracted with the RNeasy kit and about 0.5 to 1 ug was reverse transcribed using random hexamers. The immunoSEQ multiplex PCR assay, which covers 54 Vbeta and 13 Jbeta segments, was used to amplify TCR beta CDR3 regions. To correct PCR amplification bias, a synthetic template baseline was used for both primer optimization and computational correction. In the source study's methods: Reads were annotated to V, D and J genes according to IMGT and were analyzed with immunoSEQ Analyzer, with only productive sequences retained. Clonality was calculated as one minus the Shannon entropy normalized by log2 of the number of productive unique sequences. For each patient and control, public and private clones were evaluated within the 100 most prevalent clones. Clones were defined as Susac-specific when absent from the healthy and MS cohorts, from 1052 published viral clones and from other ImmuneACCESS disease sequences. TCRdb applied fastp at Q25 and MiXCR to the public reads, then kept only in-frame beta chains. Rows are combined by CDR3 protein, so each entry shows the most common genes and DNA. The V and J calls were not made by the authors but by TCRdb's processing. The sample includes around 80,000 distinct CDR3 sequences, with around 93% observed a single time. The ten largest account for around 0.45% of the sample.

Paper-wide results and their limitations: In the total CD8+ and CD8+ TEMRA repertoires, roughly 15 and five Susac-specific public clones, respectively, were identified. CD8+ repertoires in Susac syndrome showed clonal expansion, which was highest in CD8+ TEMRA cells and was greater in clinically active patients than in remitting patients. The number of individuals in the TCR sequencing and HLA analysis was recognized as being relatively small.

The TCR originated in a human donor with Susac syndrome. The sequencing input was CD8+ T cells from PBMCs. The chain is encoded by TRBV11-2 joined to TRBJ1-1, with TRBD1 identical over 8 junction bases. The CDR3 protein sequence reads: CASILTGVNTEAFF. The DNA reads TGTGCCAGCATCTTGACAGGGGTGAACACTGAAGCTTTCTTT.